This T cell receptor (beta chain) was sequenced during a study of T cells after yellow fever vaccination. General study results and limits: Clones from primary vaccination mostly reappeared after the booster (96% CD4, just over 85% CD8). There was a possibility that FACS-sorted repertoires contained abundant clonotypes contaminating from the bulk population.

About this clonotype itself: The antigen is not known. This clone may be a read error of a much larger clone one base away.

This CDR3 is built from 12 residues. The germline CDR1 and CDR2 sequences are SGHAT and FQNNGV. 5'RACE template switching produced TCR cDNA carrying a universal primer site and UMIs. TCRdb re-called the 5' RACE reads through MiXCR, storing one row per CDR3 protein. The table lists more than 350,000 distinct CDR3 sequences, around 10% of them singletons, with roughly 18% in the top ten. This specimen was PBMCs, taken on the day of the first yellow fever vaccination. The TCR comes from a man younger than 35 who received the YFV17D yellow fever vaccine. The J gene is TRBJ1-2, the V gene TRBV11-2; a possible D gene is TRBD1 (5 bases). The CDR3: CASSQGDYSYTF. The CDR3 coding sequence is TGTGCCAGCAGCCAGGGAGACTATAGCTACACCTTC.